The source of this TCR beta chain is a study of lymphopenia after photon versus proton radiotherapy. General observations from the study: After the lymphocyte nadir, photon-treated repertoires showed oligoclonal expansion, especially of CD8+ Temra cells. Under photons, naive T cells and diversity fell while effector/memory populations rose. Post-nadir TCR diversity decline inversely tracked overall survival among those who died.

This CDR3 is 13 amino acids long. With 6 bases removed from V and 0 bases from J, the gap between germline ends came to 9 bases. Germline V CDR1 and CDR2: SQVTM, ANQGSEA. Clones were sequenced by immunoSEQ multiplex PCR, and TCRdb holds only the in-frame ones, with some missing. Among about 26,000 clones listed, roughly four fifths were seen once. To note about this clone: Its specificity is not known.

Material: peripheral blood, obtained from a patient treated with photon-based radiotherapy. This chain links TRBV29-1 with TRBJ2-4; no reliable D call. The receptor was derived from a woman aged 45-60 years with pancreatic cancer. This CDR3 reads CSVGDLAKNIQYF. CDR3 sequence (DNA): TGCAGCGTCGGCGACTTAGCCAAAAACATTCAGTACTTC.